This passage covers 16 T cell receptor beta chains from one sample sequenced in a study of T cells in women clearing cervical HPV infection. The table came from immunoSEQ multiplex PCR; TCRdb's copy has only in-frame clones and leaves some out. The sample holds fewer than 35,000 clones. The specimen sequenced was blood buffy coat. Source of these receptors: a woman aged 18 to 75 with a cervical HPV16 infection that either progressed to CIN3+ or cleared (not recorded which).

CDR3 in amino acids: CASSGLTPFAGANVLFF. The DNA read from the CDR3 is TGTGCCAGCAGTGGGCTGACTCCCTTTGCTGGGGCCAACGTA. The chain uses TRBV2 and TRBJ1-4, with D perhaps matching TRBD1 (5 bases). The read stops 3 residues short of the end of the CDR3; the missing end is completed from the germline J gene. Germline CDR1 reads SNHLY; CDR2 reads FYNNEI. This CDR3 has 17 residues.

With respect to this clone: The read halts 3 residues ahead of the CDR3 end, with the missing end drawn from the germline J gene. This chain links TRBV18 with TRBJ2-4; unclear D gene. The CDR3 has 13 residues. The germline CDR1 and CDR2 sequences are KGHSH and LQKENI. CDR3 DNA, as far as it was read: TGTGCCAGCTCACCAGAGAGGAACTATGGT. Its protein product is CASSPERNYG. The complete CDR3 reads CASSPERNYGQYF.

Comment on this clone: The sequenced fragment ends 3 residues before the CDR3 boundary, so the rest is inferred from the germline J gene. The genes are TRBV5-1 and TRBJ2-4; TRBD1 agrees at 8 bases. This CDR3 has 14 amino acids. Germline CDR1 reads SGHRS; CDR2 reads YFSETQ. The covered CDR3 bases are TGCGCCAGCAGCTTGGGTGGACAGGGCGAGACT. It yields the protein CASSLGGQGET. The full-length CDR3 reads as CASSLGGQGETQYF.

About this clone: The sequence runs out 3 residues before the end of the CDR3; the remainder is reconstructed from the germline J gene. The V call is TRBV7-2, the J call TRBJ2-7, with D tentatively TRBD1 (5 bases). Looked up from germline, CDR1 is SGHTA and CDR2 is FQGNSA. This CDR3 spans 13 amino acids. With 1 base removed from V and 5 bases from J, the gap between germline ends came to 9 bases. The sequenced part of the CDR3 DNA is TGTGCCAGCAGCTTAGTCCCAGGGAACGAG. Its translation: CASSLVPGNE. The entire CDR3 protein reads CASSLVPGNEQYF.

Concerning this clone itself: The read is 3 residues too short to cover the CDR3 end, so that end is filled in from the germline J gene. The chain carries TRBV2 and TRBJ2-2; D call uncertain. Germline-derived CDR1 and CDR2 are SNHLY and FYNNEI. There are 14 residues in the CDR3. The CDR3 spells CASSVRATNEKLFF. Partial CDR3 DNA: TGTGCCAGCAGTGTTCGAGCAACTAATGAAAAG.

To note about this clone: The read halts 3 residues ahead of the CDR3 end, with the missing end drawn from the germline J gene. The chain is built from TRBV5-1 and TRBJ2-2; 9 positions agree with TRBD2. CDR3 size: 15 residues. The trim removed 6 bases at V and 7 bases at J, leaving 10 bases unmatched. The germline CDR1 and CDR2 sequences are SGHRS and YFSETQ. The CDR3 bases that were read are TGCGCCAGCACTAGGGCTAGCGGGATAGGCGGGGAG. Translated: CASTRASGIGGE. The whole CDR3 region reads CASTRASGIGGELFF.

A note on this clone: The read finishes 3 residues shy of the CDR3 end, and the germline J gene is used to complete it. V is TRBV19 and J is TRBJ2-4; tentative D call: TRBD1 (6 bases). The germline CDR1 and CDR2 sequences are LNHDA and SQIVND (reference sequence). This CDR3 comprises 14 residues. The sequenced part of the CDR3 DNA is TGTGCCAGTAGTATTCATCAGGGGTTTCGGGGT. Encoded protein: CASSIHQGFRG. The full CDR3 is CASSIHQGFRGQYF.

In the case of this clone: The read ends 3 residues early relative to the CDR3; the germline J gene fills the gap. The V call is TRBV28, the J call TRBJ1-1; maybe TRBD1 (6 bases). The CDR3 sequence is 13 residues long. Trimming removed 8 bases from V and 1 base from J, with 11 bases in between. The germline gives CDR1 MDHEN, CDR2 SYDVKM. CDR3 DNA (partial): TGTGCCAGCGCAGACAGGAGGAACACTGAA. Amino acids: CASADRRNTE. The CDR3, in full, reads CASADRRNTEAFF. The full variable domain, completed using reference TRBV28 and TRBJ1-1, is DVKVTQSSRYLVKRTGEKVFLECVQDMDHENMFWYRQDPGLGLRLIYFSYDVKMKEKGDIPEGYSVSREKKERFSLILESASTNQTSMYLCASADRRNTEAFFGQGTRLTVV.

To note about this clone: The CDR3 is cut off 3 residues early in the read; its end comes from the germline J gene. The chain couples TRBV6-4 to TRBJ2-1; 10 bases agree with TRBD2. V lost 6 bases to trimming and J lost 7 bases; unmatched junction nucleotides: 12. From germline, CDR1 is MRHNA and CDR2 SNTAGT. The CDR3 has 16 residues. CDR3 loop: CASSAHQASGSNEQFF. Partial CDR3 DNA: TGTGCCAGCAGCGCTCACCAGGCTAGCGGGAGTAATGAG.

In regard to this clone: Sequencing ends 3 residues short of the CDR3 end; the germline J gene provides the rest. The rearrangement uses TRBV5-1 and TRBJ2-4; 11 bases fit TRBD1. Trimming cost V 2 bases and J 5 bases; bases outside gene matches: 3. In germline, CDR1 is SGHRS, CDR2 YFSETQ. This CDR3 is 15 amino acids long. Partial CDR3 DNA: TGCGCCAGCAGCTTTGGGACAGGGGGGGAAAACATT. It encodes CASSFGTGGENI. The whole CDR3 sequence is CASSFGTGGENIQYF.

Remarks on this clone: The read gets to within 3 residues of the CDR3 end, and the germline J gene fills in the rest. The chain is built from TRBV11-2 and TRBJ2-5; D uncertain. The germline CDR1 and CDR2 sequences are SGHAT and FQNNGV. This CDR3 region has 13 residues. Trimming removed 1 base from V and 5 bases from J, with 8 bases in between. CDR3 protein: CASSLGADETQYF. The DNA read from the CDR3 is TGTGCCAGCAGCTTAGGTGCGGATGAGACC.

The part of the CDR3 DNA that was read is TGTGCCAGCAGTAGGGGACAGGGTAATGAAAAA. Amino acids: CASSRGQGNEK. The CDR3 as a whole reads CASSRGQGNEKLFF. This sequence joins TRBV2 and TRBJ1-4; TRBD1 agrees at 9 bases. The read is 3 residues too short to cover the CDR3 end, so that end is filled in from the germline J gene. Trimming cost V 5 bases and J 4 bases; bases outside gene matches: 2. This CDR3 has 14 residues. Germline V gene sequence: CDR1 SNHLY, CDR2 FYNNEI.

Incomplete CDR3 DNA: TGTGCCAGCAGCTTAGCAGGGGATACG. Its protein is CASSLAGDT. In full, the CDR3 is CASSLAGDTQYF. The chain recombines TRBV11-2 with TRBJ2-3; D might be TRBD1 (5 bases). The sequenced fragment ends 3 residues before the CDR3 boundary, so the rest is inferred from the germline J gene. The V gene lost 1 base and the J gene lost 6 bases, with 5 bases spanning the gap. The germline V gene encodes CDR1 SGHAT and CDR2 FQNNGV. The CDR3 covers 12 residues.

In regard to this clone: The read ends 3 residues before the CDR3 terminus; that terminus is restored from the germline J gene. The chain combines TRBV6-2 or TRBV6-3 with TRBJ1-2; a weak D match, TRBD1 (5 bases). Germline loops: CDR1 MNHEY, CDR2 SVGEGT. There are 13 residues in the CDR3. The CDR3 loop is CASSYRGSYDYTF. The sequenced CDR3 bases are TGTGCCAGCAGTTACAGGGGTTCCTACGAC.

Concerning this clone: From the germline J gene comes the end of the CDR3, since the read stops 3 residues before it. The genes are TRBV20-1 and TRBJ2-3; the D is unclear. Germline assignment: CDR1 DFQATT and CDR2 SNEGSKA (reference sequence). The CDR3 extends over 13 amino acids. V was clipped by 1 base and J by 4 bases, with 9 bases between them. The CDR3 sequence is CSARGEVSDTQYF. The CDR3 DNA, read in part, is TGCAGTGCTAGAGGAGAGGTATCAGATACG.

To note about this clone: The DNA ends 3 residues before the CDR3 does, and the rest of the CDR3 is filled in from the germline J gene. The rearrangement links TRBV14 to TRBJ1-2, with D perhaps matching TRBD1 (6 bases). The V end was cut by 3 bases, the J end by 7 bases, with 12 bases between. Per germline, CDR1 SGHDN and CDR2 FVKESK. The CDR3 is 13 residues long. The sequenced part of the CDR3 DNA is TGTGCCAGCAGCCAGACAGGCTGGGCTGGC. It yields the protein CASSQTGWAG. The CDR3, in full, reads CASSQTGWAGYTF.